The sequence of this T cell receptor (beta chain) was determined in a study of T cell responses to AZD1222 COVID-19 vaccine. Points on this clone: Its antigen is unidentified.

CDR3 length: 13 amino acids. CDR1 SGHVS and CDR2 FQNEAQ come from the germline V gene. The V and J ends lost 4 bases and 1 base respectively, with 7 bases between them. Measured with immunoSEQ multiplex PCR; TCRdb has only the in-frame clones, and not every one. The profile shows some 85,000 clones, 87% of them singletons. Whole-study results and caveats: Reports say nearly half of spike-specific TCRs go after unmutated variant regions.

The sample was peripheral blood, taken on day 0 of AZD1222 vaccination. J is TRBJ1-1 and V is TRBV7-8; a possible D gene is TRBD1 (5 bases). The sequence came from an adult in good health. The CDR3 spells CASSSTGNTEAFF. CDR3 DNA sequence: TGTGCCAGCAGCTCCACAGGGAACACTGAAGCTTTCTTT.